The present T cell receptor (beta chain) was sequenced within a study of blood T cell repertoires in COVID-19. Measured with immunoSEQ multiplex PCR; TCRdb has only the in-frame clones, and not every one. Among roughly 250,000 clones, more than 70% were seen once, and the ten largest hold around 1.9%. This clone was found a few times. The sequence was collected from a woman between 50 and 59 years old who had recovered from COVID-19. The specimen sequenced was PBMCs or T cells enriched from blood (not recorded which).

In nucleotides, the CDR3 is TGTGCCAGCAGCCGCCCCCTAGCCAGCTTGAACACTGAAGCTTTCTTT. The encoded protein is CASSRPLASLNTEAFF. This chain connects TRBV6-2 or TRBV6-3 to TRBJ1-1, with no clear D. V was trimmed by 6 bases and J by 0 bases, leaving 17 bases between them. The germline CDR1 and CDR2 sequences are MNHEY and SVGEGT. CDR3 length equals 16 residues.